Included here is one TCR beta chain sequence, with context. These data come from a study of blood T cell repertoires in COVID-19. Germline lookup yields CDR1 MNHEY and CDR2 SVGAGI. The V segment lost 6 bases and the J segment 5 bases; nucleotides outside the gene matches: 7. The CDR3 extends over 13 amino acids. The Seattle patients joined while their infection was active and were tracked longitudinally afterward. The method was immunoSEQ multiplex PCR; TCRdb's version includes in-frame clones alone and lacks a portion of them. The sample yields under 250,000 clones, 90% to 95% seen once. The V and J genes are TRBV6-5 and TRBJ2-7; 7 bases map to TRBD1. The sequenced sample was peripheral blood. The source is a man aged 55 to 70 with COVID-19, enrolled during active disease. This CDR3 reads CASRRDRVDEQYF. In DNA, the CDR3 is TGTGCCAGCAGGCGCGACAGGGTCGACGAGCAGTACTTC.